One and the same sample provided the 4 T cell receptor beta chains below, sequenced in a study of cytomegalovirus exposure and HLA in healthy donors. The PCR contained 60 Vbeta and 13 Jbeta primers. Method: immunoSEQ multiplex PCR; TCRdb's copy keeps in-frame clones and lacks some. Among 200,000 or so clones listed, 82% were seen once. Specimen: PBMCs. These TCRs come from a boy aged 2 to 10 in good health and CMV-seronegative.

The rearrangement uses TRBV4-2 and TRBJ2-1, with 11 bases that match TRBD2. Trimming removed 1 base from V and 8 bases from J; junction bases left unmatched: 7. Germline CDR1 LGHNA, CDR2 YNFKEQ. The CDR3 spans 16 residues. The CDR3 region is CASSQVDSGGADEQFF. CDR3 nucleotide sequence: TGTGCCAGCAGCCAAGTGGATAGCGGGGGGGCCGATGAGCAGTTCTTC.

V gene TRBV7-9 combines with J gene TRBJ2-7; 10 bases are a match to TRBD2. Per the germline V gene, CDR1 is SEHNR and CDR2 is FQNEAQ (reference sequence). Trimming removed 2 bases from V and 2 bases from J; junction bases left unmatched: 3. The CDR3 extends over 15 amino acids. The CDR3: CASSLFSGGAYEQYF. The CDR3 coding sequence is TGTGCCAGCAGCTTATTCAGCGGGGGGGCCTACGAGCAGTACTTC.

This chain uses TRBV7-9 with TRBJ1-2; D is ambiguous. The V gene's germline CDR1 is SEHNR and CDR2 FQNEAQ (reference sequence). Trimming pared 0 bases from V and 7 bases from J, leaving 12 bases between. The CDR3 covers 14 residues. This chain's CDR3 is CASSLANRGIGYTF. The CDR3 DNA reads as TGTGCCAGCAGCTTAGCGAATCGAGGCATTGGCTACACCTTC.

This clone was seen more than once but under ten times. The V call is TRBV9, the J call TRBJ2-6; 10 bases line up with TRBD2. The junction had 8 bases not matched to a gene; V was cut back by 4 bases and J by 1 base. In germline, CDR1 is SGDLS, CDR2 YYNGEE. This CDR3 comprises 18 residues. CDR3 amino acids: CASSSGGARGSGANVLTF. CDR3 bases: TGTGCCAGCAGCAGCGGGGGGGCCAGAGGGTCTGGGGCCAACGTCCTGACTTTC.